The T cell receptor beta chain under discussion was sequenced for a study of T cells in tuberculosis (dated by TCRdb to between 2017 and 2018). About the full investigation: The study combined CD1B tetramers and high-throughput TCR immunosequencing to characterize T cells specific for the mycobacterial lipid antigen glucose monomycolate (GMM). In a South African clinical cohort, IGRA-negative adolescents, IGRA-positive adolescents with latent tuberculosis and adults with active tuberculosis were compared, with 9 to 10 people in each group. The paper's findings and limits, for the study overall: Using GEM motif frequencies, a classifier achieved under 75% accuracy, whereas a classifier built on the diverse GMM-specific repertoire got to less than 90% accuracy (AUROC more than 0.85). Clinical samples were selected based on which cryopreserved specimens were available, and the active tuberculosis cases were adults whereas the controls were adolescents. Shorter CDR3-alpha lengths in active tuberculosis patients partly drove the smaller NN-distances, and the TCR-beta difference was not statistically significant. Smaller mean NN-distances to GMM-specific TCRs were observed in active tuberculosis TCR-alpha repertoires than in IGRA-negative controls, suggesting clonal expansion of GMM-specific TCRs.

At study entry, adolescents were screened for latent tuberculosis infection using a tuberculin skin test and the QuantiFERON-TB GOLD In-Tube IGRA. Immunosequencing was performed on unsorted cryopreserved PBMC, with 80,000 to 100,000 T cells per clinical donor covered on average. Eleven high schools in the Worcester region of the Western Cape, South Africa, served as enrollment sites for adolescents aged 12 to 18 years. Ten or so M. tuberculosis-infected adolescents and around ten uninfected adolescents were selected, with the two groups matched for age and sex. For the adolescents, PBMC were isolated by density centrifugation from freshly drawn heparinized blood and then cryopreserved. TCR libraries were generated with the immunoSEQ multiplex PCR assay, using TCR-beta and/or TCR-alpha/delta assays for each sample. Amplified TCR libraries were sequenced on the Illumina high-throughput platform. Regarding the original processing steps: Clustering and dimensionality reduction relied on pairwise TCRdist distances among GMM-specific receptors from T cells that were either sorted ex vivo or expanded in vitro. Each clinical repertoire received a mean NN-distance score, defined as the average TCRdist to the nearest 10% of tetramer-positive reference sequences. GEM TCR motif frequency was computed as the fraction of unique TCRs matching known GEM sequences by V/J usage and CDR3 length. Linear discriminant analysis with leave-one-out cross-validation, implemented in scikit-learn, was used to classify active tuberculosis. Drawn from immuneACCESS, this table holds only the in-frame rearrangements with V and J called that TCRdb kept. Clones are partly lost; checked studies trace under half to an unresolved V gene and leave the rest unexplained. V and J calls and clone size are given by that table; D and trimming were obtained from the DNA. Here the sample has tens of thousands of clones; 95% occur a single time. The leading ten clones occupy around 3.3% of the sample.

With respect to this clone: Its antigen has not been determined. The input lacks base qualities; no much larger clone sits a single base away. The same CDR3 arises from other DNA sequences in this sample as well.

The germline V gene sets CDR1 to MRHNA and CDR2 to SNTAGT. For this chain, trimming is 0 bases at the V end and 6 bases at the J end, and the number of junction bases without a gene match is 2. Including the terminal cysteine and phenylalanine, the CDR3 comprises 15 residues. Only CDR3 DNA remains: 45 bases, in frame from the first base. This receptor chain uses TRBV6-4 and TRBJ2-1, with 10 junctional bases fitting TRBD2. This receptor was identified in a donor aged 10-29 years with latent tuberculosis or without tuberculosis infection. What was sequenced was PBMCs. The sequenced DNA is TGTGCCAGCAGTGACTCGAGCGGGGGGGCCAATGAGCAGTTCTTC. The encoded protein is CASSDSSGGANEQFF.